The rows below give T cell receptor beta chains drawn from one sample of a study of T-cell reconstitution after alpha-beta-depleted transplantation in children. TCRdb passed the PCR reads through MiXCR, listing each CDR3 protein once. The data contain hundreds of thousands of distinct CDR3 sequences, under 15% of them singletons. Sequenced here: PBMCs, mostly from graft donor cells, sampled 360 days after TCRalphabeta/CD19-depleted stem cell transplant. Receptor source: a male patient between 5 and 17 years old who had a stem cell transplant for acute myeloid leukemia, so the T cells may come from the graft donor. Each CDR3 is given with its conserved first and last residue. Clone size, where shown, is once, few, many, or a class for clones that have expanded.

size: NA
J: TRBJ2-6
V: TRBV6-5
length: 15
CDR3: CASSYRLSGANVLTF

size: many
J: TRBJ2-7
V: TRBV20-1
length: 15
CDR3: CSARLWASGIYEQYF

size: few
J: TRBJ2-3
V: TRBV18
length: 16
CDR3: CASSRWTAASTDTQYF

size: few
J: TRBJ1-6
V: TRBV12-3/TRBV12-4
length: 13
CDR3: CASSLALGSPLHF

size: NA
J: TRBJ2-7
V: TRBV29-1
length: 12
CDR3: CSGYDRPYEQYF

size: many
J: TRBJ2-3
V: TRBV7-3
length: 16
CDR3: CASSKGLAVGTDTQYF

size: NA
J: TRBJ2-7
V: TRBV21-1
length: 12
CDR3: CASSKRSYEQYF

size: few
J: TRBJ2-5
V: TRBV7-2
length: 14
CDR3: CASSFWTPGETQYF

size: many
J: TRBJ2-7
V: TRBV5-1
length: 16
CDR3: CASSWGRLAGTYEQYF

size: NA
J: TRBJ2-7
V: TRBV18
length: 21
CDR3: CASSRHGVMGLAGGPGYEQYF

size: NA
J: TRBJ2-7
V: TRBV18
length: 15
CDR3: CASSPPGIGRGEQYF

size: NA
J: TRBJ2-7
V: TRBV4-3
length: 16
CDR3: CASSRARDRGQYEQYF

size: few
J: TRBJ2-1
V: TRBV7-9
length: 14
CDR3: CASSSAGLGNEQFF

size: few
J: TRBJ2-7
V: TRBV7-9
length: 13
CDR3: CASSVSGKREQYF

size: many
J: TRBJ2-5
V: TRBV29-1
length: 13
CDR3: CSVEGRLQETQYF

size: few
J: TRBJ1-2
V: TRBV7-3
length: 15
CDR3: CASSLSHGRSDGYTF

size: NA
J: TRBJ2-1
V: TRBV10-2
length: 15
CDR3: CASSENGGPRDEQFF

size: NA
J: TRBJ2-1
V: TRBV29-1
length: 15
CDR3: CSVDSIWVPYNEQFF

size: few
J: TRBJ2-3
V: TRBV18
length: 16
CDR3: CASSLLAGDFTDTQYF

size: NA
J: TRBJ2-1
V: TRBV20-1
length: 12
CDR3: CSATGSYNEQFF

size: few
J: TRBJ2-3
V: TRBV7-9
length: 13
CDR3: CASSTSGTDTQYF

size: few
J: TRBJ2-7
V: TRBV10-3
length: 12
CDR3: CAIRREDHEQYF

size: NA
J: TRBJ2-1
V: TRBV28
length: 21
CDR3: CASSFGRWNSGLKVSYNEQFF

size: NA
J: TRBJ2-2
V: TRBV19
length: 16
CDR3: CASSYGLGWGAGELFF

size: many
J: TRBJ2-2
V: TRBV29-1
length: 11
CDR3: CSVVQAGELFF

size: NA
J: TRBJ2-2
V: TRBV6-5
length: 16
CDR3: CASSYDRAVNTGELFF

size: few
J: TRBJ2-7
V: TRBV5-6
length: 14
CDR3: CASREAVSDDEQYF

size: few
J: TRBJ2-7
V: TRBV7-3
length: 12
CDR3: CASSRPGYEQYF

size: NA
J: TRBJ1-4
V: TRBV30
length: 15
CDR3: CAWSVKRALGEKLFF

size: many
J: TRBJ2-1
V: TRBV12-3/TRBV12-4
length: 12
CDR3: CASSFIPNEQFF

size: NA
J: TRBJ2-7
V: TRBV25-1
length: 17
CDR3: CASSGTPGGRSSYEQYF

size: many
J: TRBJ2-2
V: TRBV11-3
length: 11
CDR3: CASSLNGELFF

size: NA
J: TRBJ1-2
V: TRBV18
length: 14
CDR3: CASSKDSPNYGYTF

size: few
J: TRBJ1-2
V: TRBV29-1
length: 13
CDR3: CSVRDRGGYGYTF

size: few
J: TRBJ2-1
V: TRBV20-1
length: 10
CDR3: CSARDGEQFF

size: few
J: TRBJ2-7
V: TRBV14
length: 18
CDR3: CASSHLRGTSGRSREQYF

size: few
J: TRBJ1-5
V: TRBV29-1
length: 13
CDR3: CSVAQGPPPPQHF

size: few
J: TRBJ2-2
V: TRBV10-3
length: 18
CDR3: CAISESFLAGPNTGELFF

size: few
J: TRBJ2-7
V: TRBV6-1
length: 13
CDR3: CASRRLAGDEQYF

size: NA
J: TRBJ1-1
V: TRBV5-8
length: 12
CDR3: CATEGRWAEAFF

size: few
J: TRBJ1-3
V: TRBV5-1
length: 15
CDR3: CASSLDGSSGNTIYF

size: NA
J: TRBJ2-2
V: TRBV7-9
length: 15
CDR3: CASRSSGLNTGELFF

size: many
J: TRBJ2-1
V: TRBV28
length: 16
CDR3: CASIPWETGIYNEQFF

size: NA
J: TRBJ2-7
V: TRBV11-2
length: 16
CDR3: CASSLLPGQYPYEQYF

size: few
J: TRBJ2-7
V: TRBV19
length: 15
CDR3: CASSVRDRGTYEQYF

size: NA
J: TRBJ1-2
V: TRBV4-3
length: 13
CDR3: CASSRQAGDGYTF

size: few
J: TRBJ2-3
V: TRBV5-1
length: 15
CDR3: CASSLRAPSPDTQYF

size: NA
J: TRBJ2-5
V: TRBV24-1
length: 14
CDR3: CATSDTGPGETQYF

size: few
J: TRBJ2-7
V: TRBV4-3
length: 15
CDR3: CASSYFRDRAGEQYF

size: few
J: TRBJ2-1
V: TRBV28
length: 14
CDR3: CASSSGLGPNEQFF

size: few
J: TRBJ2-3
V: TRBV7-2
length: 12
CDR3: CASTKSTDTQYF

size: many
J: TRBJ2-2
V: TRBV6-5
length: 12
CDR3: CASSDLTGELFF